A selection of T cell receptor beta chains follows, all from one sample in a study of type 1 regulatory T cells. One entry per CDR3 protein results from TCRdb running MiXCR on the reads. In the table there are 75,000 to 100,000 distinct CDR3 sequences, 25% to 40% of which are singletons. The sample taken for sequencing was CD4+ T cells, either the whole sample or a sorted fraction (not recorded which). The receptor source for this set is a human donor in good health. Both conserved end residues are part of each CDR3. D genes are given only for firm matches. Where a row states a size, it is once, few, many or the class of an expanded clone; other rows omit it.

>TRBJ1-2|TRBV6-2/TRBV6-3|.|.
CASSYSGAPGYTF
TGTGCCAGCAGTTACTCGGGGGCGCCGGGCTACACCTTC
>TRBJ2-2|TRBV6-5|.|.
CASSATRAATPLRRELFF
TGTGCCAGCAGTGCCACCAGAGCGGCCACCCCGTTAAGACGGGAGCTGTTTTTT
>TRBJ1-2|TRBV2|few|.
CASSEGNYGYTF
TGTGCCAGCAGCGAAGGGAACTATGGCTACACCTTC
>TRBJ2-7|TRBV6-5|.|.
CASSSPSLRDEQYF
TGTGCCAGCAGTTCCCCTAGCCTCAGAGACGAGCAGTACTTC
>TRBJ2-7|TRBV4-1|.|.
CASSQVRGDEQYF
TGCGCCAGCAGCCAAGTCAGGGGCGACGAGCAGTACTTC
>TRBJ2-3|TRBV6-5|.|TRBD1
CASSAPTGTDTQYF
TGTGCCAGCAGTGCGCCGACAGGGACAGATACGCAGTATTTT
>TRBJ1-1|TRBV9|.|.
CASSVVQGTEAFF
TGTGCCAGCAGCGTAGTACAGGGAACTGAAGCTTTCTTT
>TRBJ1-1|TRBV6-2/TRBV6-3|.|.
CASSPLIKAASEAFF
TGTGCCAGCAGTCCCCTTATAAAGGCCGCTAGTGAAGCTTTCTTT
>TRBJ2-1|TRBV2|.|.
CASSEWVEQFF
TGTGCCAGCAGTGAATGGGTTGAGCAGTTCTTC
>TRBJ1-5|TRBV6-1|.|TRBD1
CANSTLTGTGQPQHF
TGTGCCAACAGTACCCTGACAGGGACGGGTCAGCCCCAGCATTTT
>TRBJ2-3|TRBV28|.|.
CASTDTWGTQYF
TGTGCCAGCACTGATACATGGGGTACGCAGTATTTT
>TRBJ1-4|TRBV5-5|.|.
CASSSGLLGEKLFF
TGTGCCAGCAGCTCTGGGCTTTTGGGTGAAAAACTGTTTTTT
>TRBJ2-1|TRBV5-1|few|.
CASSRDRAHEQFF
TGCGCCAGCAGCCGGGACCGAGCCCATGAGCAGTTCTTC
>TRBJ2-1|TRBV20-1|.|.
CSATVFWANEQFF
TGCAGTGCTACGGTTTTTTGGGCCAATGAGCAGTTCTTC
>TRBJ1-6|TRBV11-2|few|.
CASGTPGSPLHF
TGTGCCAGCGGGACCCCGGGATCACCCCTCCACTTT
>TRBJ2-7|TRBV7-2|few|TRBD1
CASSWGQGGEQYF
TGTGCCAGCAGCTGGGGACAGGGCGGCGAGCAGTACTTC
>TRBJ2-1|TRBV5-1|.|.
CASSLVTGASYNEQFF
TGCGCCAGCAGCTTGGTAACCGGGGCCTCCTACAATGAGCAGTTCTTC
>TRBJ2-1|TRBV7-2|few|.
CASSFRGTYNEQFF
TGTGCCAGCAGCTTCCGAGGGACCTACAATGAGCAGTTCTTC
>TRBJ2-7|TRBV3-1|.|TRBD2
CASSQRGLLYEQYF
TGTGCCAGCAGCCAAAGGGGACTACTCTACGAGCAGTACTTC
>TRBJ1-1|TRBV4-1|few|.
CASSQDSQFTEAFF
TGCGCCAGCAGCCAAGATAGCCAGTTCACTGAAGCTTTCTTT
>TRBJ2-5|TRBV6-5|.|TRBD1
CASSLLTSGGALETQYF
TGTGCCAGCAGTCTGCTCACGTCAGGGGGCGCATTAGAGACCCAGTACTTC
>TRBJ2-7|TRBV27|.|TRBD1
CASGLTGGVGEQYF
TGTGCCAGCGGGCTGACAGGGGGCGTAGGCGAGCAGTACTTC
>TRBJ1-5|TRBV5-1|.|TRBD1
CASSFGGTGDQPQHF
TGCGCCAGCAGCTTCGGCGGGACAGGGGACCAGCCCCAGCATTTT
>TRBJ1-4|TRBV28|.|.
CASSSFRTATNEKLFF
TGTGCCAGCAGCAGTTTCAGAACTGCAACTAATGAAAAACTGTTTTTT
>TRBJ2-7|TRBV27|few|.
CASPSEVSYEQYF
TGTGCCAGCCCTAGCGAGGTTTCCTACGAGCAGTACTTC
>TRBJ2-5|TRBV12-3/TRBV12-4|.|TRBD1
CASSTDRGETQYF
TGTGCCAGCAGCACCGACAGGGGAGAGACCCAGTACTTC
>TRBJ1-2|TRBV12-3/TRBV12-4|.|.
CASRKGSSLYGYTF
TGTGCCAGCAGGAAGGGGAGTTCGCTCTATGGCTACACCTTC
>TRBJ2-3|TRBV5-6|.|TRBD1
CASSLLQGLNTQYF
TGTGCCAGCAGCTTGTTACAGGGGTTGAATACGCAGTATTTT
>TRBJ2-1|TRBV5-1|.|TRBD2
CASSWVAGAGNEQFF
TGCGCCAGCAGCTGGGTAGCGGGAGCGGGAAATGAGCAGTTCTTC
>TRBJ1-2|TRBV27|.|TRBD1
CASRPTGGRGYTF
TGTGCCAGCAGACCAACAGGGGGGCGGGGCTACACCTTC
>TRBJ2-1|TRBV25-1|few|.
CASSSGPFGHNEQFF
TGTGCCAGCAGTAGCGGGCCGTTTGGGCACAATGAGCAGTTCTTC
>TRBJ2-7|TRBV5-6|few|.
CASSFGTSRPDYEQYF
TGTGCCAGCAGCTTTGGGACCAGCAGGCCCGACTACGAGCAGTACTTC
>TRBJ1-1|TRBV9|few|.
CASSDYRERAFF
TGTGCCAGCAGCGACTACAGGGAGCGAGCTTTCTTT
>TRBJ2-7|TRBV20-1|.|.
CSARVGSSYEQYF
TGCAGTGCTAGAGTTGGTAGCTCCTACGAGCAGTACTTC
>TRBJ1-4|TRBV7-7|few|.
CASSRNRANNEKLFF
TGTGCCAGCAGCCGTAACAGGGCAAATAATGAAAAACTGTTTTTT
>TRBJ1-3|TRBV15|once|TRBD1
CATSTMTGGSSGNTIYF
TGTGCCACCAGCACTATGACAGGGGGTAGCTCTGGAAACACCATATATTTT
>TRBJ1-2|TRBV20-1|few|.
CSARGTDYGYTF
TGCAGTGCTAGAGGGACAGACTATGGCTACACCTTC
>TRBJ2-1|TRBV7-2|.|.
CASSLDGTFNEQFF
TGTGCCAGCAGCTTAGATGGGACATTCAATGAGCAGTTCTTC
>TRBJ1-1|TRBV7-8|.|.
CASSPRSLNTEAFF
TGTGCCAGCAGCCCCCGAAGCTTGAACACTGAAGCTTTCTTT
>TRBJ2-4|TRBV7-8|.|.
CASSLVAGVENIQYF
TGTGCCAGCAGCTTAGTTGCAGGGGTGGAAAACATTCAGTACTTC
>TRBJ2-7|TRBV7-2|.|.
CASSRLQGSYEQYF
TGTGCCAGCAGCAGATTACAGGGCTCCTACGAGCAGTACTTC
>TRBJ2-7|TRBV12-3/TRBV12-4|.|.
CASSLTGIGEQYF
TGTGCCAGCAGTTTAACAGGGATAGGCGAGCAGTACTTC
>TRBJ2-7|TRBV6-2/TRBV6-3|few|.
CASRTTTSSSYEQYF
TGTGCCAGCAGGACAACCACGAGCAGCTCCTACGAGCAGTACTTC
>TRBJ2-4|TRBV12-3/TRBV12-4|.|TRBD1
CASSPVTGVIGAKNIQYF
TGTGCCAGCAGTCCCGTGACAGGGGTAATTGGGGCCAAAAACATTCAGTACTTC
>TRBJ1-5|TRBV20-1|.|.
CSASTIGGALNQPQHF
TGCAGTGCTAGTACCATCGGGGGGGCCCTCAATCAGCCCCAGCATTTT
>TRBJ1-4|TRBV7-2|few|TRBD1
CASSPTGAIGNWAKDNEKLFF
TGTGCCAGCAGCCCGACAGGGGCCATTGGTAACTGGGCCAAGGACAATGAAAAACTGTTTTTT
>TRBJ2-3|TRBV27|few|.
CASTVTAGTDTQYF
TGTGCCAGCACTGTAACTGCGGGCACAGATACGCAGTATTTT
>TRBJ2-2|TRBV29-1|few|TRBD2
CSVRLAGDPGELFF
TGCAGCGTCAGACTAGCGGGAGATCCGGGGGAGCTGTTTTTT
>TRBJ2-1|TRBV2|.|.
CASIPLGGSYNEQFF
TGTGCCAGCATTCCCCTGGGCGGCTCCTACAATGAGCAGTTCTTC
>TRBJ2-1|TRBV24-1|few|TRBD2
CATSDPLAGGRDEQFF
TGTGCCACCAGTGATCCCTTAGCGGGAGGCCGGGATGAGCAGTTCTTC